This TCR beta chain was identified during a study of sequential checkpoint blockade in melanoma. Study-wide context: Arm A got nivolumab then ipilimumab; arm B the reverse, 1:1.

This sample's treatment: randomized to nivolumab then ipilimumab (arm A) or the reverse (arm B). This CDR3 has 15 amino acids. The germline V gene encodes CDR1 SNHLY and CDR2 FYNNEI. The junction had 5 bases not matched to a gene; V was cut back by 7 bases and J by 0 bases. Using immunoSEQ multiplex PCR, the repertoire was profiled, and TCRdb retains in-frame clones only, with some absent. This table holds approximately 22,000 clones, around two thirds found once. The source material was CD8+ T cells sorted from blood (inferred from file names), sampled from a patient given nivolumab and ipilimumab in sequence. This receptor was obtained from a human donor with melanoma. This chain links TRBV2 with TRBJ2-4; 8 nucleotides match TRBD2. CDR3 residues: CASNAGGGAKNIQYF. The CDR3 region has the DNA TGTGCCAGCAATGCCGGGGGGGGAGCCAAAAACATTCAGTACTTC.